This TCR beta chain derives from a study of blood T cell repertoires in COVID-19. Overall study: The United States, Italy and Spain supplied acute and convalescent COVID-19 samples.

Per the original methods: Nucleated cell number was recorded as an estimate derived from reference gene primer amplification. The protocol was immunoSEQ multiplex PCR, while the TCRdb copy is restricted to in-frame clones and leaves out a portion. V and J calls and clone size are given by that table; D and trimming were obtained from the DNA. Seen here are fewer than 30,000 clones, roughly 80% observed once, and the top ten hold roughly 8.5%. The receptor's source is a woman in her 70s with active or convalescent COVID-19. Sequences were obtained from peripheral blood.

CDR3: CASSSGTNSYNEQFF. The CDR3 region has the DNA TGCGCCAGCAGTTCCGGGACAAACTCCTACAATGAGCAGTTCTTC. The chain recombines TRBV5-1 with TRBJ2-1, with D tentatively TRBD1 (6 bases). Germline CDR1 SGHRS, CDR2 YFSETQ. V shed 5 bases and J shed 0 bases, with 12 bases lying between them. There are 15 residues in the CDR3.